Below are 14 T cell receptor beta chains sequenced from a single sample in a study of T cell changes during pregnancy in multiple sclerosis. The repertoire was sequenced with immunoSEQ multiplex PCR; TCRdb's copy has only in-frame clones and lacks some. The sample includes tens of thousands of clones, about 92% seen only once; the top ten take 0.43%. The source was CD4+ T cells from peripheral blood mononuclear cells, collected after pregnancy. The receptors shown here come from a female donor with multiple sclerosis, enrolled in a pregnancy study.

The chain links TRBV6-1 to TRBJ2-7; D not resolved. In germline, CDR1 is MNHNS, CDR2 SASEGT. V lost 1 base and J 4 bases, leaving 11 bases between the germline ends. The CDR3 is made up of 14 amino acids. CDR3 coding DNA: TGTGCCAGCAGTGAAGAACTCCTCGTATACGAGCAGTACTTC. This translates into CASSEELLVYEQYF.

V and J are TRBV7-9 and TRBJ1-2; TRBD1 might be the D (6 bases). V lost 4 bases to trimming and J lost 7 bases, with 22 bases between them. Germline assignment: CDR1 SEHNR and CDR2 FQNEAQ (reference sequence). The length of the CDR3 is 16 residues. CDR3 coding DNA: TGTGCCAGCAGCTCATTCAAGGGGGGGTTCAAGGGTGGCTACACCTTC. Translated: CASSSFKGGFKGGYTF.

The chain recombines TRBV7-3 with TRBJ2-5; no firm D call. Trimming took off 5 bases at V and 5 bases at J, with 12 bases between the two ends. From germline, CDR1 is SGHTA and CDR2 FQGTGA. CDR3 length: 13 amino acids. This chain's CDR3 is CASSPARSETQYF. DNA of the CDR3: TGTGCCAGCAGCCCAGCGAGATCGGAGACCCAGTACTTC.

The chain links TRBV7-3 to TRBJ2-1; D uncertain. The CDR3 covers 14 residues. Germline loops: CDR1 SGHTA, CDR2 FQGTGA. The ends were cut back, 2 bases at V and 9 bases at J, with 14 bases in the middle. The CDR3 DNA follows: TGTGCCAGCAGCTTAGGGCTCCAAGGAAGTGAGCAGTTCTTC. It encodes CASSLGLQGSEQFF.

The chain employs TRBV12-5 and TRBJ1-1; D is unresolved. CDR3 length: 14 amino acids. With 7 bases removed from V and 4 bases from J, the gap between germline ends came to 16 bases. Germline CDR1 is LGHNT and CDR2 is FRNRAP. CDR3 protein: CASATSQLVTEAFF. Written as DNA, the CDR3 is TGTGCTAGTGCCACTTCGCAATTAGTCACTGAAGCTTTCTTT.

The rearrangement joins TRBV6-1 to TRBJ1-2, with D tentatively TRBD1 (5 bases). This CDR3 region has 16 residues. CDR1 is MNHNS and CDR2 is SASEGT in the germline V gene. V was clipped by 2 bases and J by 4 bases, with 17 bases between them. Here the CDR3 DNA reads TGTGCCAGCAGTGAACCCCTGGGGCGGGGCCTCTATGGCTACACCTTC. Amino acids: CASSEPLGRGLYGYTF.

The chain uses TRBV7-2 and TRBJ1-1; no firm D call. CDR3 length: 12 amino acids. The V end was cut by 4 bases, the J end by 4 bases, with 7 bases between. Germline V gene lookup returns CDR1 SGHTA and CDR2 FQGNSA. The DNA for the CDR3 is TGTGCCAGCAGCTCGCACGGCACTGAAGCTTTCTTT. It encodes CASSSHGTEAFF.

The chain couples TRBV6-5 to TRBJ1-2; TRBD1 might be the D (5 bases). The ends were cut back, 10 bases at V and 3 bases at J, with 18 bases in the middle. Germline assignment: CDR1 MNHEY and CDR2 SVGAGI. This CDR3 is built from 14 residues. The chain's CDR3 is CATRPSGNHYGYTF. The CDR3 DNA reads TGTGCCACGCGACCCTCAGGGAATCACTATGGCTACACCTTC.

The rearrangement uses TRBV6-5 and TRBJ2-5; D is possibly TRBD2 (5 bases). Looked up from germline, CDR1 is MNHEY and CDR2 is SVGAGI. The CDR3 is 13 amino acids. V lost 0 bases and J lost 6, with 8 bases in between. The CDR3 sequence: CASSYSSGKTQYF. CDR3 DNA sequence: TGTGCCAGCAGTTACTCCTCGGGGAAGACCCAGTACTTC.

The J gene is TRBJ2-3, the V gene TRBV19; 9 positions match TRBD1. The CDR3 runs 17 residues. Germline V gene sequence: CDR1 LNHDA, CDR2 SQIVND (reference sequence). With 5 bases clipped from V and 4 bases from J, the junction kept 13 bases outside the gene matches. The CDR3 DNA sequence: TGTGCCAGTAGTCAGAGAGGGACAGGGATGGTGGCAGATACGCAGTATTTT. As protein: CASSQRGTGMVADTQYF.

V gene TRBV7-2 combines with J gene TRBJ1-2; D is unclear. CDR3 length equals 12 residues. V was shortened by 7 bases and J by 7 bases, with 13 bases between the two germline ends. From germline, CDR1 is SGHTA and CDR2 FQGNSA. This chain's CDR3 is CASTLLHSGYTF. CDR3 nucleotides: TGTGCCAGCACCCTACTCCATAGTGGCTACACCTTC.

The CDR3 sequence: CASSDSQGNHSPLHF. The DNA for the CDR3 is TGTGCCAGCAGTGATTCCCAGGGAAACCATTCACCCCTCCACTTT. V is TRBV25-1 and J is TRBJ1-6, with D possibly being TRBD1 (5 bases). Trimming pared 3 bases from V and 8 bases from J, leaving 14 bases between. The germline gives CDR1 MGHDK, CDR2 SYGVNS. The CDR3 is 15 residues long.

The sample holds one count of this clone. The DNA for the CDR3 is TGCAGCGTTACCCAGGGCCAAGAGACCCAGTACTTC. Translating gives CSVTQGQETQYF. The chain has TRBV29-1 and TRBJ2-5, with D possibly being TRBD1 (5 bases). Germline CDR1 and CDR2: SQVTM and ANQGSEA. Trimming took 5 bases from V and 1 from J, leaving 8 bases between them. This CDR3 has 12 amino acids.

This chain links TRBV30 with TRBJ1-3; D ambiguous. Between the trimmed V and J ends, which lost 1 base and 0 bases, there was a span of 7 bases. The germline V gene encodes CDR1 GTSNPN and CDR2 SVGIG (reference sequence). The CDR3 spans 14 residues. CDR3 sequence: CAWSAGLSGNTIYF. The CDR3 bases are TGTGCCTGGAGTGCTGGCCTCTCTGGAAACACCATATATTTT. Full variable domain (outside the CDR3, taken from reference TRBV30 and TRBJ1-3): SQTIHQWPATLVQPVGSPLSLECTVEGTSNPNLYWYRQAAGRGLQLLFYSVGIGQISSEVPQNLSASRPQDRQFILSSKKLLLSDSGFYLCAWSAGLSGNTIYFGEGSWLTVV.